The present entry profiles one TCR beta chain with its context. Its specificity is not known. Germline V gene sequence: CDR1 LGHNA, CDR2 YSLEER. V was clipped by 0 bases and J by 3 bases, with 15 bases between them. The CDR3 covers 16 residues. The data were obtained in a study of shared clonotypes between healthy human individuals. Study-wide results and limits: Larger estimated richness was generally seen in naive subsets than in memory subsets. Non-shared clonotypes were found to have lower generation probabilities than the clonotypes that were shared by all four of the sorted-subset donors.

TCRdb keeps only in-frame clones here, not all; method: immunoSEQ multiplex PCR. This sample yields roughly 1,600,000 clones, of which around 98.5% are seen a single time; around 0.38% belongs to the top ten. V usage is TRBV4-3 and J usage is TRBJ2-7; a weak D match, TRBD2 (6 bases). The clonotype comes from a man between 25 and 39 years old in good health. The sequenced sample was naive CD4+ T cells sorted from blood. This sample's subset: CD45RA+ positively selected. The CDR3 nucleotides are TGCGCCAGCAGCCAAGATAGATTAGCGGCCAACTACGAGCAGTACTTC. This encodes CASSQDRLAANYEQYF.